Listed below are T cell receptor beta chains from one sample, sequenced in a study of OX40 agonist ivuxolimab in advanced cancers. Produced via immunoSEQ multiplex PCR; TCRdb's table is partial and in-frame only. Here the sample spans about 49,000 clones, around 80% being singletons. The input for sequencing was CD4+ or CD8+ T cells sorted from blood, taken in a trial of the OX40 agonist ivuxolimab. The receptors were gathered from an adult with an advanced solid tumor such as melanoma, head and neck, liver or kidney cancer. Both conserved end residues are part of each CDR3. Each record gives: V gene, J gene, CDR3 length, D gene, CDR3 protein. D genes are given only for firm matches.

v_gene: TRBV7-2; j_gene: TRBJ2-7; len: 17; d_gene: TRBD2; CDR3aa: CASSSALTGAGAYEQYF
v_gene: TRBV25-1; j_gene: TRBJ2-7; len: 12; d_gene: .; CDR3aa: CASSRGGYEQYF
v_gene: TRBV1; j_gene: TRBJ2-7; len: 16; d_gene: .; CDR3aa: CTSTKEGSGRRNEQYF
v_gene: TRBV9; j_gene: TRBJ1-2; len: 15; d_gene: TRBD1; CDR3aa: CASSLNSGTVYGYTF
v_gene: TRBV10-1; j_gene: TRBJ2-4; len: 16; d_gene: .; CDR3aa: CASSESSVLAKNIQYF
v_gene: TRBV7-2; j_gene: TRBJ2-5; len: 17; d_gene: .; CDR3aa: CASSLTLVVRDGATQYF
v_gene: TRBV18; j_gene: TRBJ1-1; len: 15; d_gene: .; CDR3aa: CASSPNFILNTEAFF
v_gene: TRBV21-1; j_gene: TRBJ2-3; len: 16; d_gene: .; CDR3aa: CARRTSGGPGADTQYF
v_gene: TRBV9; j_gene: TRBJ2-7; len: 17; d_gene: TRBD2; CDR3aa: CASSVEPWREGSVEQYF
v_gene: TRBV2; j_gene: TRBJ1-4; len: 14; d_gene: .; CDR3aa: CASSEDRSYEKLFF
v_gene: TRBV2; j_gene: TRBJ1-5; len: 13; d_gene: TRBD1; CDR3aa: CASRRDSSRPQHF
v_gene: TRBV11-2; j_gene: TRBJ2-5; len: 14; d_gene: .; CDR3aa: CASSVAGTLGTQYF
v_gene: TRBV6-5; j_gene: TRBJ2-7; len: 15; d_gene: TRBD2; CDR3aa: CASRSSGTSVSEQYF
v_gene: TRBV28; j_gene: TRBJ2-7; len: 14; d_gene: TRBD1; CDR3aa: CASSPDRGAYEQYF
v_gene: TRBV7-9; j_gene: TRBJ2-3; len: 13; d_gene: .; CDR3aa: CASSSGVTDTQYF
v_gene: TRBV2; j_gene: TRBJ2-7; len: 15; d_gene: .; CDR3aa: CASSELWRRSYEQYF
v_gene: TRBV27; j_gene: TRBJ2-1; len: 19; d_gene: .; CDR3aa: CASSYLADLVRGNLPEQFF
v_gene: TRBV4-1; j_gene: TRBJ2-1; len: 16; d_gene: .; CDR3aa: CASSHYSGVSYNEQFF
v_gene: TRBV30; j_gene: TRBJ1-4; len: 14; d_gene: .; CDR3aa: CAWRGRGAYEKLFF
v_gene: TRBV21-1; j_gene: TRBJ1-1; len: 17; d_gene: .; CDR3aa: CASSKSGTGGGNTEAFF
v_gene: TRBV27; j_gene: TRBJ1-2; len: 14; d_gene: .; CDR3aa: CASSFTGENYGYTF
v_gene: TRBV11-2; j_gene: TRBJ2-5; len: 14; d_gene: .; CDR3aa: CASSLGLAGETQYF
v_gene: TRBV5-4; j_gene: TRBJ2-3; len: 16; d_gene: TRBD2; CDR3aa: CASSLGGLAGTDTQYF
v_gene: TRBV5-1; j_gene: TRBJ2-1; len: 14; d_gene: .; CDR3aa: CASSLGGPWGEQFF
v_gene: TRBV14; j_gene: TRBJ1-1; len: 16; d_gene: .; CDR3aa: CASSQRVGALNTEAFF
v_gene: TRBV29-1; j_gene: TRBJ1-1; len: 15; d_gene: .; CDR3aa: CSVEVQGRRNTEAFF
v_gene: TRBV29-1; j_gene: TRBJ2-3; len: 12; d_gene: .; CDR3aa: CSVDPAADTQYF
v_gene: TRBV19; j_gene: TRBJ2-1; len: 16; d_gene: .; CDR3aa: CASREGLLGGYNEQFF
v_gene: TRBV30; j_gene: TRBJ1-6; len: 15; d_gene: TRBD1; CDR3aa: CAWSARTGFTSPLHF
v_gene: TRBV6-6; j_gene: TRBJ1-5; len: 15; d_gene: .; CDR3aa: CASSPDRFSNQPQHF
v_gene: TRBV27; j_gene: TRBJ2-6; len: 17; d_gene: TRBD2; CDR3aa: CASSRRGVQAGANVLTF
v_gene: TRBV7-2; j_gene: TRBJ2-7; len: 19; d_gene: TRBD1; CDR3aa: CASSRIGGTGGEGGYEQYF
v_gene: TRBV6-6; j_gene: TRBJ2-1; len: 12; d_gene: .; CDR3aa: CASSYSGGEQFF